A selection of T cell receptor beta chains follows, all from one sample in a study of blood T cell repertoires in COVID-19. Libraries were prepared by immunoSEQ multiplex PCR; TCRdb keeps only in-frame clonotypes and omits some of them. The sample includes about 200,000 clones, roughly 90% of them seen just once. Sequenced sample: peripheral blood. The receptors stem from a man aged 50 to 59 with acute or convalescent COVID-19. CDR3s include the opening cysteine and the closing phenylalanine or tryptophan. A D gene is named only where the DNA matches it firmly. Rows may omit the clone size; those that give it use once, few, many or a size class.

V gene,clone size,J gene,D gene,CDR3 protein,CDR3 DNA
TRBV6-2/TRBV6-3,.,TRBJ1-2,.,CASSYSTGHYGYTF,TGTGCCAGCAGTTACTCGACAGGCCACTATGGCTACACCTTC
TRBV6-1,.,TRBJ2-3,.,CASSESWAWGGIDTQYF,TGTGCCAGCAGTGAAAGTTGGGCGTGGGGGGGCATAGATACGCAGTATTTT
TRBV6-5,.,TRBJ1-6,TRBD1,CASSYSGQMSSPLHF,TGTGCCAGCAGTTACTCGGGACAGATGTCCTCACCCCTCCACTTT
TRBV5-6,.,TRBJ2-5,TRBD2,CASSLTSVEETQYF,TGTGCCAGCAGCCTGACTAGCGTCGAGGAGACCCAGTACTTC
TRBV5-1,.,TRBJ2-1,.,CASSLGGTNNNEQFF,TGCGCCAGCAGCTTGGGCGGGACCAATAACAATGAGCAGTTCTTC
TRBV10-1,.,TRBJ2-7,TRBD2,CASSPRGSYEQYF,TGCGCCAGCAGTCCGCGGGGGTCCTACGAGCAGTACTTC
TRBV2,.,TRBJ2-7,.,CASTGSVEQYF,TGTGCCAGCACCGGGAGCGTCGAGCAGTACTTC
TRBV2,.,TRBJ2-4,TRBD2,CASSEAGAGVDIQYF,TGTGCCAGCAGTGAAGCCGGGGCGGGAGTCGACATTCAGTACTTC
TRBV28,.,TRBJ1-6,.,CASRRSNSPLHF,TGTGCCAGCAGGAGATCTAATTCACCCCTCCACTTT
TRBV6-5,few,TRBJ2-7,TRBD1,CASSYRGQGSFNEQYF,TGTGCCAGCAGTTACAGGGGACAGGGCAGTTTTAACGAGCAGTACTTC